This T cell receptor beta chain was retrieved from a study of T cells in Graves' hyperthyroidism and ophthalmopathy. Amplification of TCR beta CDR3 regions used RNA as the template. A set of HTBI primers served as the primers for a first-round RT-PCR of the TCR CDR3. TCRdb ran MiXCR on the multiplex PCR reads and lists one entry per CDR3 protein. The sample records approximately 520,000 distinct CDR3 sequences, roughly 20% being singletons. This clonotype was observed a few times. The junction had 2 bases not matched to a gene; V was cut back by 3 bases and J by 0 bases. Germline V gives CDR1 SQVTM, CDR2 ANQGSEA. The CDR3 covers 13 residues.

The sequence was obtained from a man aged 18 to 29 with Graves' hyperthyroidism. Sample: blood. The V gene is TRBV29-1, the J gene TRBJ2-7, with 7 bases lining up with TRBD1. CDR3 DNA: TGCAGCGTTGAGGGACAGACCTCCTACGAGCAGTACTTC. Amino acids: CSVEGQTSYEQYF.